This record looks at one T cell receptor (beta chain) sequence and its context. Its specificity is unknown. This sample was included in a study of shared clonotypes between healthy human individuals. Points from the study as a whole: Clonotype sharing among donors was thought likely to change with sequencing depth. Naive subsets generally had larger estimated richness than memory subsets. All-four-donor shared clonotypes had higher generation probabilities than non-shared clonotypes did.

The V segment lost 5 bases and the J segment 3 bases; nucleotides outside the gene matches: 11. The germline V gene has CDR1 MDHEN and CDR2 SYDVKM. The CDR3 length is 16 residues. At a deep level, the assay was run. Produced via immunoSEQ multiplex PCR; TCRdb's table is partial and in-frame only. The sample consists of approximately 1,000,000 clones, approximately 80% of them appearing once. The chain carries TRBV28 and TRBJ1-2; 8 bases fit TRBD1. The sequencing input was memory CD4+ T cells from PBMCs. Subset given: CD45RA-negative fraction. This TCR came from a man between 18 and 29 years old in good health. Some clones in this sample may be carry-over from other donors' samples. CDR3 nucleotides: TGTGCCAGCAGTCCAGGGGGCGGGGGTAGGGACTATGGCTACACCTTC. Encoded protein: CASSPGGGGRDYGYTF.